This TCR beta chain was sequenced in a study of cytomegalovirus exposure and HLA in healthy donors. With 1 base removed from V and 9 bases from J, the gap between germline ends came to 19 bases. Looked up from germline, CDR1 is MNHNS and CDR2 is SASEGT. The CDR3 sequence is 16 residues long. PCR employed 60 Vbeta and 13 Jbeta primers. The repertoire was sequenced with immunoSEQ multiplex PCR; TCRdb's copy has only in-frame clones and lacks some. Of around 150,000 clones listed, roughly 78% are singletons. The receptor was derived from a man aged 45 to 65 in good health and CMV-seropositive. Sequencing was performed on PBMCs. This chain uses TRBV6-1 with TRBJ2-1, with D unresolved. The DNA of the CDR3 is TGTGCCAGCAGTGAAGATGGCAGCGTGCCGGCCGGTGAGCAGTTCTTC. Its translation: CASSEDGSVPAGEQFF.